The table lists the clone carrying this T cell receptor (beta chain) with many counts. What it binds is unknown. The CDR3 regions of TCR beta were amplified from RNA transcripts. An initial round of RT-PCR targeting the TCR CDR3 relied on the HTBI primer set. TCRdb passed the multiplex PCR reads through MiXCR, listing each CDR3 protein once. Of 600,000 to 800,000 distinct CDR3 sequences in the sample, 35% were seen once. This sample is part of a study of T cells in Graves' hyperthyroidism and ophthalmopathy. Findings of the study overall: The model anticipated ophthalmopathy a median approximately 6.6 months pre-onset.

Material: blood. The receptor comes from a woman aged 40 to 55 with Graves' hyperthyroidism.

The CDR3 nucleotides read TGTGCCAGCAGCTTAGGGGGGACTCCCCAGAACACTGAAGCTTTCTTT. Its translation: CASSLGGTPQNTEAFF. The chain has TRBV7-2 and TRBJ1-1; the D gene is possibly TRBD1 (5 bases). CDR1 and CDR2 (germline): SGHTA, FQGNSA. The ends were cut back, 1 base at V and 1 base at J, with 13 bases in the middle. The CDR3 length is 16 residues.